This entry lists 7 T cell receptor beta chains sequenced from one sample in a study of response to subunit inactivated influenza vaccine. TCRdb analysed the RT-PCR reads with MiXCR anew, one entry per CDR3 protein. The sample has hundreds of thousands of distinct CDR3 sequences, around 14% seen once. Sample: PBMCs from blood, taken 11 to 12 days after vaccination. The receptors stem from a man aged 50-60 years who received an inactivated influenza vaccine.

This chain links TRBV7-9 with TRBJ2-7; weak D call: TRBD1 (5 bases). This CDR3 region has 13 residues. The germline V and J ends were trimmed by 5 bases and 10 bases, with 18 bases remaining between them. Germline loops: CDR1 SEHNR, CDR2 FQNEAQ (reference sequence). For the CDR3, the DNA is TGTGCCAGCAGCCGCGACAGTACATCCCCCCAGTACTTC. This sequence encodes CASSRDSTSPQYF.

The chain employs TRBV3-1 and TRBJ2-7; the D is unclear. This CDR3 is 15 amino acids long. Germline V gives CDR1 LGHDT, CDR2 YNNKEL (reference sequence). V was cut by 2 bases and J by 3 bases, with 14 bases left in between. The CDR3 protein is CASSQLPKGNYEQYF. The DNA for the CDR3 is TGTGCCAGCAGCCAACTCCCTAAGGGAAACTACGAGCAGTACTTC.

The chain couples TRBV7-2 to TRBJ2-7; D is possibly TRBD1 (6 bases). Germline values: CDR1 SGHTA, CDR2 FQGNSA. Trimming stripped 1 base from V and 9 bases from J, with 22 bases between. The CDR3 is 16 residues long. As DNA, the CDR3 is TGTGCCAGCAGCTTAGGCAGTAGGACAGCCGGTTCGGGGCAGTACTTC. It yields the protein CASSLGSRTAGSGQYF.

The chain carries TRBV19 and TRBJ2-1, with 9 bases aligning to TRBD2. V shed 5 bases, J shed 5 bases, and the junction held 7 bases outside the gene matches. The CDR3 has 15 amino acids. Germline CDR1 reads LNHDA; CDR2 reads SQIVND (reference sequence). CDR3 in DNA: TGTGCCAGTAGTCCGGGACTAGCCAGTAACAATGAGCAGTTCTTC. Residues: CASSPGLASNNEQFF.

This clonotype was counted ten times or more. The J gene is TRBJ2-3, the V gene TRBV20-1, with D possibly matching TRBD2 (5 bases). CDR1 is DFQATT, CDR2 SNEGSKA, per germline (reference sequence). The V gene lost 0 bases and the J gene lost 10 bases, with 14 bases spanning the gap. CDR3 length: 13 residues. The CDR3 nucleotides read TGCAGTGCTAGAGACCCCCGCCGGGGTTCGCAGTATTTT. It specifies CSARDPRRGSQYF.

This clonotype was counted only a few times. V and J are TRBV7-2 and TRBJ1-1, with D possibly matching TRBD1 (6 bases). V was cut by 0 bases and J by 4 bases, with 15 bases left in between. CDR1 and CDR2 from the germline V gene are SGHTA and FQGNSA. This CDR3 is built from 16 residues. CDR3 DNA sequence: TGTGCCAGCAGCTTAGCCAACAGGGTTTTGGGCACTGAAGCTTTCTTT. This sequence encodes CASSLANRVLGTEAFF.

This clonotype was picked up a small number of times. The rearrangement uses TRBV20-1 and TRBJ2-1, with 7 bases matching TRBD1. The junction had 10 bases not matched to a gene; V was cut back by 5 bases and J by 3 bases. Germline V CDR1 and CDR2: DFQATT, SNEGSKA (reference sequence). The CDR3 has 15 amino acids. The CDR3 region has the DNA TGCAGTGCTTTCCCTCGACAGGGCAACTACAATGAGCAGTTCTTC. Encoded protein: CSAFPRQGNYNEQFF.